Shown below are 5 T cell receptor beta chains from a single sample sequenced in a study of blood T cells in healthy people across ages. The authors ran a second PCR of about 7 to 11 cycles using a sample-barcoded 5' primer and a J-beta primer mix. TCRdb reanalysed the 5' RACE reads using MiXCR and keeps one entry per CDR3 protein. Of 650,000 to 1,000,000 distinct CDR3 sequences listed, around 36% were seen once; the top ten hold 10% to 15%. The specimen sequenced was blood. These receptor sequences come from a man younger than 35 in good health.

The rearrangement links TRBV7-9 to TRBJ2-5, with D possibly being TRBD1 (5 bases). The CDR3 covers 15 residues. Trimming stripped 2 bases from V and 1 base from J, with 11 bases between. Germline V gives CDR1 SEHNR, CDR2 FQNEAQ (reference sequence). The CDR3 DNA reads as TGTGCCAGCAGCTTAAGGCTGGGGCCCCAAGAGACCCAGTACTTC. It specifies CASSLRLGPQETQYF. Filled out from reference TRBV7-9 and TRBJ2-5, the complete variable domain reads DTGVSQNPRHKITKRGQNVTFRCDPISEHNRLYWYRQTLGQGPEFLTYFQNEAQLEKSRLLSDRFSAERPKGSFSTLEIQRTEQGDSAMYLCASSLRLGPQETQYFGPGTRLLVL.

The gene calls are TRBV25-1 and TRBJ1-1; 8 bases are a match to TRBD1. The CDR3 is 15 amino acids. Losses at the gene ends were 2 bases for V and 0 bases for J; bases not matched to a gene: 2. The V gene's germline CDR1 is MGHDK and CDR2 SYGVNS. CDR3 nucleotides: TGTGCCAGCAGTGAAGGGACAGGTATGAACACTGAAGCTTTCTTT. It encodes CASSEGTGMNTEAFF.

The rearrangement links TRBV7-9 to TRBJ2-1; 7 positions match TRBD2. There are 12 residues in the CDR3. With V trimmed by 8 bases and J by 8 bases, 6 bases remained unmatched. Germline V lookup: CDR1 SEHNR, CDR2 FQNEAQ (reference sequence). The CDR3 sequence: CASPSAGDEQFF. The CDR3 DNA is TGTGCCAGCCCTAGCGCGGGGGATGAGCAGTTCTTC.

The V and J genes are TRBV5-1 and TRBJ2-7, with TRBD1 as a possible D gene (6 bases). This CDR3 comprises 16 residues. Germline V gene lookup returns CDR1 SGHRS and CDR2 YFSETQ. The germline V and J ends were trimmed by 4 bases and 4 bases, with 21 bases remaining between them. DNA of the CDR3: TGCGCCAGCAGCACCAACCCGGGACAAGGAGCGTACGAGCAGTACTTC. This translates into CASSTNPGQGAYEQYF. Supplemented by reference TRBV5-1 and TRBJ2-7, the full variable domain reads KAGVTQTPRYLIKTRGQQVTLSCSPISGHRSVSWYQQTPGQGLQFLFEYFSETQRNKGNFPGRFSGRQFSNSRSEMNVSTLELGDSALYLCASSTNPGQGAYEQYFGPGTRLTVT.

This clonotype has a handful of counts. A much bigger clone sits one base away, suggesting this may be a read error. DNA for the CDR3: TGTGCCAGCAGAGGGGGCGCGGGCTCCTACAATGAGCAGTACTTC. It yields the protein CASRGGAGSYNEQYF. The chain employs TRBV12-3 or TRBV12-4 and TRBJ2-1, with TRBD1 matching 7 bases. The closer fit of TRBJ2-7 to the DNA end suggests the J call may be wrong. CDR3 size: 15 residues.